This T cell receptor (beta chain) was recorded in a study of cytomegalovirus exposure and HLA in healthy donors. PCR employed 60 Vbeta and 13 Jbeta primers. Assay used: immunoSEQ multiplex PCR; TCRdb lists only in-frame clones, some missing. The data show approximately 260,000 clones, roughly 86% seen once. Study-level results: Presence/absence analyses rested on an assumption that sequencing depth was roughly uniform across donors. Accurate prediction of most subjects' HLA-A and HLA-B alleles from TCR beta sequences was reported.

With V trimmed by 0 bases and J by 4 bases, 4 bases remained unmatched. The CDR3 consists of 15 residues. The germline V gene has CDR1 SGDLS and CDR2 YYNGEE. Comment on this clone: The antigen is undetermined.

This chain connects TRBV9 to TRBJ2-7, with 10 bases that match TRBD2. This receptor was identified in a woman aged 40 to 55 in good health and CMV-seropositive. Sequenced: PBMCs. CDR3 coding DNA: TGTGCCAGCAGCGTAGGGGGGACTAGCGAGTACGAGCAGTACTTC. Its translation is CASSVGGTSEYEQYF.